The 12 T cell receptor beta chains given below trace back to one sample, sequenced in a study of shared clonotypes between healthy human individuals (dated by TCRdb to 2020 to 2022). The library was generated by the immunoSEQ multiplex PCR assay. The table was pulled from immuneACCESS by TCRdb, which kept in-frame rearrangements only. Such tables lose some clones; where checked, under half of the loss comes from unresolved V genes, and the rest has no known cause. The sample includes over 950,000 clones, with about 80% observed a single time. Jointly, the top ten make up 0.85% to 1% of the sample. The source material was memory CD4+ T cells from PBMCs. Interpreted using the paper, the cell subset or site label stands for: CD45RA-negative fraction. The receptors derive from a young man in good health. Some clones in this sample may be carry-over from other donors' samples.

The rearrangement uses TRBV27 and TRBJ2-2; a possible D gene is TRBD1 (5 bases). The CDR3 has 16 residues. V gave up 5 bases and J gave up 4 bases, with 17 bases separating them. Germline CDR1 is MNHEY and CDR2 is SMNVEV (reference sequence). CDR3 amino acids: CASSPAFWQGTGELFF. In nucleotides, the CDR3 is TGTGCCAGCAGTCCAGCGTTTTGGCAGGGCACCGGGGAGCTGTTTTTT.

Within the sample, this clone is medium-sized. The rearrangement uses TRBV6-1 and TRBJ2-4; D may be TRBD1 or TRBD2 (5 bases each). This CDR3 spans 13 amino acids. V was cut by 7 bases and J by 7 bases, with 14 bases left in between. Germline CDR1 reads MNHNS; CDR2 reads SASEGT. As DNA, the CDR3 is TGTGCCAGCACCCTCAGGGACGGTAACATTCAGTACTTC. Protein: CASTLRDGNIQYF.

In DNA form, the CDR3 reads TGTGCCAGCAGGGCTCGTCGCGGGAGTACGAATGAGCAGTTCTTC. It yields the protein CASRARRGSTNEQFF. This rearrangement joins TRBV5-4 to TRBJ2-1, with TRBD2 matching 7 bases. The CDR3 has 15 residues. Germline CDR1 reads SGHNT; CDR2 reads YYREEE (reference sequence). V was clipped by 5 bases and J by 7 bases; unmatched bases: 12.

The chain recombines TRBV9 with TRBJ1-3; a possible D gene is TRBD1 (5 bases). Germline assignment: CDR1 SGDLS and CDR2 YYNGEE. The length of the CDR3 is 16 residues. V dropped 0 bases and J dropped 2 bases, with 12 bases sitting between them. CDR3 protein: CASSVGRGGTGNTIYF. Written as DNA, the CDR3 is TGTGCCAGCAGCGTAGGAAGGGGAGGAACTGGAAACACCATATATTTT.

The chain carries TRBV6-1 and TRBJ1-2, with no clear D. This CDR3 spans 13 amino acids. Germline CDR1 MNHNS, CDR2 SASEGT. Trimming took 2 bases from V and 2 from J, leaving 6 bases between them. This CDR3 is CASSEWENYGYTF. The CDR3 DNA is TGTGCCAGCAGTGAATGGGAAAACTATGGCTACACCTTC.

This clone was observed a single time. The chain is built from TRBV28 and TRBJ1-3; TRBD1 is a possible D gene (5 bases). Germline lookup yields CDR1 MDHEN and CDR2 SYDVKM. The CDR3 runs to 14 residues. Trimming removed 6 bases from V and 0 bases from J, with 9 bases in between. The CDR3 sequence: CASRSTGSGNTIYF. The CDR3, as DNA: TGTGCCAGCAGAAGTACAGGCTCTGGAAACACCATATATTTT.

V is TRBV9 and J is TRBJ1-4; D not resolved. This CDR3 is 14 amino acids long. V was pared by 3 bases and J by 0 bases, with 6 bases between. Germline CDR1 SGDLS, CDR2 YYNGEE. As DNA, the CDR3 is TGTGCCAGCAGCGGAGATGCAACTAATGAAAAACTGTTTTTT. It encodes CASSGDATNEKLFF.

This clone was recorded a few times. A much more abundant neighbour one base away suggests this may be a read error. The sample contains more than one DNA sequence encoding this CDR3. The V call is TRBV30, the J call TRBJ2-3; 7 bases are shared with TRBD2. CDR3 length: 12 residues. CDR1 is GTSNPN, CDR2 SVGIG, per germline (reference sequence). The CDR3 loop reads CAWSIGLVGSSF. CDR3 in DNA: TGTGCCTGGAGTATAGGACTAGTGGGTTCTTCTTTT.

V and J are TRBV2 and TRBJ1-1, with TRBD1 identical over 9 bases. Germline loops: CDR1 SNHLY, CDR2 FYNNEI. The CDR3 covers 13 residues. V trimming: 6 bases; J trimming: 4 bases; junction bases outside the gene matches: 3. The chain's CDR3 is CASRQGAATEAFF. CDR3 bases: TGTGCCAGCAGACAGGGGGCGGCCACTGAAGCTTTCTTT.

In regard to this clone: The same CDR3 can be traced to other DNA sequences in this sample. This rearrangement joins TRBV11-2 to TRBJ2-7, with 8 bases fitting TRBD1. The CDR3 is 15 amino acids. Germline CDR1 reads SGHAT; CDR2 reads FQNNGV. V was clipped by 0 bases and J by 3 bases; unmatched bases: 4. CDR3 protein: CASSLDRDRGYEQYF. CDR3 DNA sequence: TGTGCCAGCAGCTTAGATCGAGACAGGGGCTACGAGCAGTACTTC.

This clone was seen once. The chain combines TRBV9 with TRBJ2-1, with TRBD2 matching over 9 bases. With 3 bases clipped from V and 6 bases from J, the junction kept 7 bases outside the gene matches. This CDR3 has 15 residues. CDR1 and CDR2 (germline): SGDLS, YYNGEE. This chain's CDR3 is CASSGTSDLGNEQFF. In DNA form, the CDR3 reads TGTGCCAGCAGCGGGACTAGCGATCTCGGCAATGAGCAGTTCTTC.

This chain joins TRBV6-5 and TRBJ2-7, with 13 bases identical to TRBD2. CDR3 length: 14 residues. Germline V gene lookup returns CDR1 MNHEY and CDR2 SVGAGI. J gave up 7 bases and V 5 bases, and 5 bases lay outside the gene matches. CDR3 sequence reads: CASSRLAGGGEQYF. CDR3 DNA sequence: TGTGCCAGCAGTCGACTAGCGGGGGGTGGAGAGCAGTACTTC.